This T cell receptor beta chain was recovered during a study of CD4 T cells in relation to SARS-CoV-2 and coronaviruses (dated by TCRdb to the early 2020s). Notes on the research overall: In the ViraFEST assay, PBMCs were cultured with antigen for less than 12 days, after which TCR beta CDR3s were sequenced to identify clonal expansions specific to the antigen. Across all 12 patients in the convalescent cohort, the median age was roughly 38 years, with a range of 21 to 72 years. Among the approximately twelve convalescent patients, 8 males and 4 females were included, and two of the subjects were Hispanic. Using patient-derived lymphoblastoid cell lines, the shared crossreactive spike epitopes were mapped to their HLA restriction. At the level of individual TCR clonotypes, the study evaluated whether memory CD4+ T cells crossreact between the spike proteins of SARS-CoV-2 and those of common cold coronaviruses. The Adaptive Biotechnologies TCR-sequencing kit was used to sequence samples from three pre-COVID donors and the naive versus memory experiments, whereas other data were Illumina-based. Expansion assays from other donors in the study were sequenced with a different, Illumina-based TCR-beta assay.

Notes on this clone: This receptor's antigen is unknown. No qualities accompany the bases; no much larger clone lies one base away.

Naive and memory CD4+ T cells were separated from cryopreserved PBMCs through CD4 enrichment, which was followed by EasySep naive CD4+ T cell enrichment. For around nine days, sorted naive or memory CD4+ T cells (roughly 98,000) were cultured at a 1:1 ratio with T cell-depleted PBMCs and CEF peptides. In general, triplicate replicate wells were used for every peptide culture condition. PBMCs were isolated from leukapheresis product or whole blood by Ficoll-Paque PLUS gradient centrifugation. PBMCs were either cryopreserved at -140°C or used fresh in the expansion assay. The QIAamp Micro DNA Kit was used to extract genomic DNA from the CD4+ T cells. Here is what the overall study found, with its caveats: Crossreactivity analysis was centred on spike protein, so crossreactivity against other viral proteins was not assessed. Naive versus memory sequencing indicated that memory recall responses, rather than primary responses primed during culture, are detected by the assay. The study was constrained by small numbers of patients and of tested TCRs. Crossreactive clones showed significantly weaker SARS-CoV-2-driven expansion than monoreactive clones, consistent with antigenic imprinting. Because no donor provided both pre-pandemic and post-infection samples, tracing the source of pre-existing responses was limited. In about 60% of donors, memory CD4+ clonotypes turned up that crossrecognized SARS-CoV-2 and at least one common cold coronavirus spike.

CDR1 and CDR2, per the germline V gene, are MDHEN and SYDVKM. V is clipped by 2 bases and J by 2 bases, and the sequence between their germline boundaries is 11 bases long. There are 15 amino acids in the CDR3, from cysteine to phenylalanine inclusive. This entry keeps only the CDR3 DNA: 45 bases, framed from base 1. DNA from CEF-cultured naive and memory CD4+ T cells underwent immunoSEQ TCR-beta sequencing at survey level. The paper's data handling went like this. Preprocessing removed nonproductive sequences and CDR3s not starting with C, not ending with F or W, or shorter than 7 amino acids. Antigen-specific clonotypes were called with the MANAFEST web app, based on expansion relative to reference and other culture wells. To be counted as positive, a clone had to show significant expansion compared with the reference culture, at an FDR below 0.05, in 2 of 3 replicate wells. A further requirement for positive clones was significant expansion compared with all other tandem wells, along with an odds ratio above 5. Cultured and uncultured naive and memory CD4+ repertoires were searched for previously identified spike- and CEF-reactive CDR3s. CDR3 homology was measured as pairwise Levenshtein distance, computed with the stringdist R package after trimming three terminal residues from each end. The immuneACCESS repertoire file appears here via TCRdb, limited to in-frame rearrangements. These files lack a portion of the clones; in checked studies, under half of the deficit traces to unresolved V genes, and the cause of the others is not known. V and J calls and clone size are those listed in that table; D and trimming were worked out from the DNA. The sample records more than 35,000 clones, just over 75% of which are singletons. 2.8% of the sample is held by the ten biggest clonotypes.

The chain joins TRBV28 to TRBJ2-3; too little of a D gene remains to name it. Sequencing input: memory CD4+ T cells from PBMCs, cultured in vitro. What this sample's cell subset or site label stands for: memory (non-naive) CD4+ T cells. The sequence was collected from an adult with COVID-19. The nucleotide sequence reads as follows: TGTGCCAGCAGTTTAAGCCTCGGATTCACAGATACGCAGTATTTT. This gives the protein CASSLSLGFTDTQYF. The CDR3 plus the reference TRBV28 and TRBJ2-3 genes for the other parts give the full variable domain: DVKVTQSSRYLVKRTGEKVFLECVQDMDHENMFWYRQDPGLGLRLIYFSYDVKMKEKGDIPEGYSVSREKKERFSLILESASTNQTSMYLCASSLSLGFTDTQYFGPGTRLTVL.